The next 23 T cell receptor beta chains were all read from a single sample in a study of blood T cell repertoires in COVID-19. Produced via immunoSEQ multiplex PCR; TCRdb's table is partial and in-frame only. Here the sample spans 100,000 to 150,000 clones, more than 70% being singletons. The sample comprised peripheral blood. These receptors were taken from a young woman who had recovered from COVID-19.

The rearrangement links TRBV4-1 to TRBJ2-1, with D maybe TRBD1 (5 bases). Germline loops: CDR1 MGHRA, CDR2 YSYEKL. The CDR3 consists of 15 residues. The V end was cut by 0 bases, the J end by 4 bases, with 10 bases between. The CDR3 sequence: CASSQDPRAYNEQFF. The CDR3 nucleotides read TGCGCCAGCAGCCAAGATCCCAGGGCTTACAATGAGCAGTTCTTC.

The rearrangement joins TRBV13 to TRBJ2-1; TRBD2 is a possible D gene (5 bases). This CDR3 region has 15 residues. V was pared by 6 bases and J by 0 bases, with 12 bases between. Germline V lookup: CDR1 PRHDT, CDR2 FYEKMQ (reference sequence). The CDR3 is CASSPRGSSYNEQFF. DNA of the CDR3: TGTGCCAGCAGTCCCCGGGGAAGCTCCTACAATGAGCAGTTCTTC.

V usage is TRBV5-1 and J usage is TRBJ2-3; 7 nucleotides line up with TRBD2. CDR1 SGHRS and CDR2 YFSETQ come from the germline V gene. With V trimmed by 2 bases and J by 6 bases, 9 bases remained unmatched. The CDR3 has 15 amino acids. CDR3 DNA sequence: TGCGCCAGCAGCTTAACTAGCGTCCCCAGTGATACGCAGTATTTT. The encoded protein is CASSLTSVPSDTQYF.

The chain combines TRBV12-3 or TRBV12-4 with TRBJ2-3; unclear D gene. V lost 5 bases to trimming and J lost 3 bases, with 6 bases between them. The CDR3 is made up of 12 amino acids. This CDR3 reads CASSTGTDTQYF. In DNA, the CDR3 is TGTGCCAGCAGTACCGGGACAGATACGCAGTATTTT.

V usage is TRBV30 and J usage is TRBJ2-4; maybe TRBD2 (5 bases). The germline CDR1 and CDR2 sequences are GTSNPN and SVGIG (reference sequence). The CDR3 runs 14 residues. V dropped 0 bases and J dropped 6 bases, with 12 bases sitting between them. The CDR3: CAWSVRDGVNIQYF. CDR3 in DNA: TGTGCCTGGAGTGTACGAGACGGGGTAAACATTCAGTACTTC.

The chain uses TRBV19 and TRBJ2-7; the D gene is possibly TRBD2 (6 bases). The CDR3 extends over 16 amino acids. The germline V and J ends were trimmed by 5 bases and 4 bases, with 21 bases remaining between them. Per the germline V gene, CDR1 is LNHDA and CDR2 is SQIVND (reference sequence). CDR3 bases: TGTGCCAGTAGTCCCCTGGGGGTAGCGGCTGTATACGAGCAGTACTTC. Translating it yields CASSPLGVAAVYEQYF.

The rearrangement joins TRBV14 to TRBJ1-4; D gene uncertain. Between the trimmed V and J ends, which lost 1 base and 0 bases, there was a span of 9 bases. CDR1 is SGHDN, CDR2 FVKESK, per germline. CDR3 length: 16 amino acids. The CDR3 spells CASSQGFGTTNEKLFF. The CDR3 region has the DNA TGTGCCAGCAGCCAAGGATTCGGGACAACTAATGAAAAACTGTTTTTT.

V and J are TRBV9 and TRBJ2-1, with TRBD2 matching 9 bases. The germline gives CDR1 SGDLS, CDR2 YYNGEE. CDR3 length equals 14 residues. The V gene end was trimmed by 6 bases and the J gene end by 5 bases; junction bases not matched to a gene: 6. The CDR3 nucleotides are TGTGCCAGCAACCCTAGCGGGGCGGACAATGAGCAGTTCTTC. It translates to CASNPSGADNEQFF.

CDR3 in amino acids: CASSQTGGTYEQYF. CDR3 DNA: TGTGCCAGCAGCCAGACAGGGGGCACCTACGAGCAGTACTTC. This chain uses TRBV27 with TRBJ2-7, with 10 bases identical to TRBD1. CDR1 and CDR2 from the germline V gene are MNHEY and SMNVEV (reference sequence). V lost 6 bases to trimming and J lost 2 bases; unmatched junction nucleotides: 4. This CDR3 contains 14 residues.

This clone was seen a handful of times. The chain couples TRBV7-3 to TRBJ2-7; 9 nucleotides agree with TRBD2. The CDR3 length is 15 residues. V lost 0 bases, J lost 2 bases, and 2 bases stayed unmatched. CDR1 SGHTA and CDR2 FQGTGA come from the germline V gene. CDR3 nucleotides: TGTGCCAGCAGCTTAACTAGCGGGGGAACCTACGAGCAGTACTTC. Protein: CASSLTSGGTYEQYF.

The rearrangement links TRBV6-1 to TRBJ1-2; 11 nucleotides agree with TRBD1. From germline, CDR1 is MNHNS and CDR2 SASEGT. There are 15 residues in the CDR3. With V trimmed by 1 base and J by 3 bases, 1 base remained unmatched. The CDR3 sequence: CASSEGTGGYYGYTF. The CDR3 DNA reads TGTGCCAGCAGTGAAGGGACAGGGGGCTACTATGGCTACACCTTC.

The chain has TRBV7-3 and TRBJ2-3; the match to TRBD2 covers 7 bases. The CDR3 is 16 residues long. Trimming cost V 0 bases and J 6 bases; bases outside gene matches: 9. The germline CDR1 and CDR2 sequences are SGHTA and FQGTGA. The CDR3 spells CASSLTLGGGPDTQYF. CDR3 nucleotides: TGTGCCAGCAGCTTAACGTTGGGGGGAGGGCCGGATACGCAGTATTTT.

V gene TRBV19 combines with J gene TRBJ2-3; TRBD2 might be the D (5 bases). V was pared by 6 bases and J by 8 bases, with 18 bases between. Germline CDR1 LNHDA, CDR2 SQIVND (reference sequence). The CDR3 consists of 14 residues. CDR3 DNA sequence: TGTGCCAGTAGCATCTCCCCGACACGGGGTACGCAGTATTTT. Translation: CASSISPTRGTQYF.

J is TRBJ1-5 and V is TRBV4-1; TRBD1 matches 7 bases. V dropped 4 bases and J dropped 1; count of bases not matched to a gene: 13. Germline loops: CDR1 MGHRA, CDR2 YSYEKL. CDR3 length equals 18 residues. The CDR3 sequence: CASSRNAGTAASNQPQHF. The CDR3 nucleotides read TGCGCCAGCAGCCGCAATGCAGGGACAGCAGCAAGCAATCAGCCCCAGCATTTT.

The V call is TRBV7-2, the J call TRBJ2-5; a possible D gene is TRBD2 (5 bases). This CDR3 contains 17 residues. Germline CDR1 reads SGHTA; CDR2 reads FQGNSA. Trimming pared 1 base from V and 0 bases from J, leaving 15 bases between. The CDR3 DNA reads TGTGCCAGCAGCTTAGAGAGGACTTCCCCGTACCAAGAGACCCAGTACTTC. Its protein is CASSLERTSPYQETQYF.

The V gene is TRBV7-6, the J gene TRBJ2-5; D uncertain. The CDR3 sequence is 13 residues long. The V end lost 1 base, the J end lost 7 bases, and 10 bases lay between the germline ends. The germline V gene has CDR1 SGHVS and CDR2 FNYEAQ. The CDR3 DNA reads TGTGCCAGCAGCTTAGAAGACCCGGGGACCCAGTACTTC. Translated: CASSLEDPGTQYF.

The chain couples TRBV7-3 to TRBJ2-3, with a weak D call TRBD2 (6 bases). The CDR3 sequence is 14 residues long. V lost 5 bases to trimming and J lost 3 bases, with 12 bases between them. Per germline, CDR1 SGHTA and CDR2 FQGTGA. The CDR3 spells CASSPIGGTDTQYF. In DNA form, the CDR3 reads TGTGCCAGCAGCCCCATCGGGGGAACAGATACGCAGTATTTT.

The rearrangement uses TRBV6-6 and TRBJ1-5, with D maybe TRBD1 (6 bases). The CDR3 is 14 residues long. Trimming left V 6 bases short and J 5 bases short, with 14 bases between. Germline-derived CDR1 and CDR2 are MNHNY and SVGAGI (reference sequence). The CDR3 is CASSLKGGDQPQHF. DNA for the CDR3: TGTGCCAGCAGCCTGAAGGGGGGGGATCAGCCCCAGCATTTT.

About this clone: The same CDR3 can be traced to other DNA sequences in this sample. The J gene is TRBJ2-3, the V gene TRBV11-1; 9 bases line up with TRBD2. The CDR3 is 16 residues long. V was pared by 1 base and J by 5 bases, with 7 bases of the junction left unmatched. The germline V gene encodes CDR1 SGHAT and CDR2 FQDESV (reference sequence). The CDR3 DNA sequence: TGTGCCAGCAGCTTAGATCTGGGACTAGCCGGAGATACGCAGTATTTT. Its protein is CASSLDLGLAGDTQYF.

The genes are TRBV6-6 and TRBJ1-2; a weak D match, TRBD1 (5 bases). The V end was cut by 2 bases, the J end by 7 bases, with 11 bases between. In germline, CDR1 is MNHNY, CDR2 SVGAGI (reference sequence). The CDR3 runs to 13 residues. The CDR3 is CASSYAQGVGYTF. CDR3 nucleotides: TGTGCCAGCAGTTACGCGCAGGGCGTTGGCTACACCTTC.

The chain is built from TRBV6-1 and TRBJ1-2; 11 bases agree with TRBD1. CDR3 length: 16 residues. CDR1 and CDR2 from the germline V gene are MNHNS and SASEGT. Losses at the gene ends were 2 bases for V and 4 bases for J; bases not matched to a gene: 6. CDR3 coding DNA: TGTGCCAGCAGTGAACCGGGACAGGGGGTCGGCTATGGCTACACCTTC. It codes for CASSEPGQGVGYGYTF.

The chain links TRBV27 to TRBJ2-1; 7 bases agree with TRBD2. V was pared by 4 bases and J by 9 bases, with 6 bases of the junction left unmatched. Germline values: CDR1 MNHEY, CDR2 SMNVEV (reference sequence). The CDR3 contains 13 residues. The CDR3, as DNA: TGTGCCAGCAGTTACGGACTAGTCAGTGAGCAGTTCTTC. It is translated as CASSYGLVSEQFF.

The rearrangement uses TRBV28 and TRBJ1-4, with D tentatively TRBD1 (6 bases). V was clipped by 3 bases and J by 16 bases, with 27 bases between them. CDR3 length: 16 residues. CDR1 and CDR2 (germline): MDHEN, SYDVKM. CDR3 residues: CASSLSGLAGRGGQFF. Written as DNA, the CDR3 is TGTGCCAGCAGTTTGTCCGGGTTGGCAGGGCGGGGGGGACAGTTTTTT.